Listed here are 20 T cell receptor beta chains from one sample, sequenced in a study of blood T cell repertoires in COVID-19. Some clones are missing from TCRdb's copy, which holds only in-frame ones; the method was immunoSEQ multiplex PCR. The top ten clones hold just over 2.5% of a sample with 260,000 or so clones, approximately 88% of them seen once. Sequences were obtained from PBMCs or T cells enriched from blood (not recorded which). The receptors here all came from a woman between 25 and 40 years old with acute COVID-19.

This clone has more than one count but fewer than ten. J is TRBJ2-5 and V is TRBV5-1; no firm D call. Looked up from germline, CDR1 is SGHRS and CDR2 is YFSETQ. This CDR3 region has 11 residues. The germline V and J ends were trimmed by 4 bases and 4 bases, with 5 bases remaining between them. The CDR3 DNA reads TGCGCCAGCAGCGTAGCAGAGACCCAGTACTTC. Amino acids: CASSVAETQYF.

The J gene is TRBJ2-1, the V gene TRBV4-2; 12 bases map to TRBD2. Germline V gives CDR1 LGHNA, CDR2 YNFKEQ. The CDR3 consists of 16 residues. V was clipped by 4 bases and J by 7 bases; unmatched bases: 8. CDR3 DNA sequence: TGTGCCAGCAGCCCCCTAGCGGGGGGGCCTAGTAATGAGCAGTTCTTC. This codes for CASSPLAGGPSNEQFF.

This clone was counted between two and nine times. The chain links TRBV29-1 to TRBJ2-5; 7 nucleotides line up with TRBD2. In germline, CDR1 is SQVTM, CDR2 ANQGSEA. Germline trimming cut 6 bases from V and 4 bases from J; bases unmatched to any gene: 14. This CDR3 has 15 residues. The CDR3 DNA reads TGCAGCGTCTCCAGACTAGCCCAGCTGGGAGAGACCCAGTACTTC. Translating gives CSVSRLAQLGETQYF.

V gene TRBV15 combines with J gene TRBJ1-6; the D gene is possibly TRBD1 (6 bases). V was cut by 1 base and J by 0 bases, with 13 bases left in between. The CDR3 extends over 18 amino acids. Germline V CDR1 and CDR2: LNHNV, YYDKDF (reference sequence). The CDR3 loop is CATSRGYRVASYNSPLHF. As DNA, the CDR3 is TGTGCCACCAGCAGAGGCTACAGGGTCGCCTCCTATAATTCACCCCTCCACTTT.

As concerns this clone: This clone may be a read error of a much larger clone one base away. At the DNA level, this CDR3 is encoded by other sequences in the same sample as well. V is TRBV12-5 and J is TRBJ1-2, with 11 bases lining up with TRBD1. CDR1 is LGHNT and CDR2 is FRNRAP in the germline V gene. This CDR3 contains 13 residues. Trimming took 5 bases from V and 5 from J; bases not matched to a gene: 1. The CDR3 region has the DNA TGTGCTAGTGGTGGGACAGGGGGGTATGGCTACACCTTC. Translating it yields CASGGTGGYGYTF.

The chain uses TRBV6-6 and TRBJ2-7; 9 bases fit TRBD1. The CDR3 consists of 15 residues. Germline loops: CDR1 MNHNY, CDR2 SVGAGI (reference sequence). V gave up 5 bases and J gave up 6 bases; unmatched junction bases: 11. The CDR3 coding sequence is TGTGCCAGCAGTCCGCTCTCGGGACAGGGCCTCGAGCAGTACTTC. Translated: CASSPLSGQGLEQYF.

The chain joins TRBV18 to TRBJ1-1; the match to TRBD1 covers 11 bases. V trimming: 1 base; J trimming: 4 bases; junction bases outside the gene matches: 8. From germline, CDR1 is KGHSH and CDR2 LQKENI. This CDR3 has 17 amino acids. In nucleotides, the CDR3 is TGTGCCAGCTCACCACTGACCCCGGGACAGGGGGGCACTGAAGCTTTCTTT. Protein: CASSPLTPGQGGTEAFF.

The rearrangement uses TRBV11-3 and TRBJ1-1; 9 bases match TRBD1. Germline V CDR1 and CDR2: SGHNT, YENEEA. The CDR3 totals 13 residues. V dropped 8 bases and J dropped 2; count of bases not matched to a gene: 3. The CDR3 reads CASSTGGNTEAFF. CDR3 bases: TGTGCCAGCTCGACAGGGGGTAACACTGAAGCTTTCTTT.

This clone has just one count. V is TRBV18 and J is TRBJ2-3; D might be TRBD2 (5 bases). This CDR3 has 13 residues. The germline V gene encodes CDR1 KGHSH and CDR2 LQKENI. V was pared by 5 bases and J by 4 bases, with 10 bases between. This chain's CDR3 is CASSGGSADTQYF. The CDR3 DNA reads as TGTGCCAGCTCAGGTGGGAGCGCAGATACGCAGTATTTT.

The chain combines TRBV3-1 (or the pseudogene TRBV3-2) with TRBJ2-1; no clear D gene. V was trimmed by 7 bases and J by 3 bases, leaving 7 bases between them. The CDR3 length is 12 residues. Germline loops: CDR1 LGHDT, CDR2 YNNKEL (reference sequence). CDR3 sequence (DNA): TGTGCCAGCAAGCTTTACTACAATGAGCAGTTCTTC. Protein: CASKLYYNEQFF.

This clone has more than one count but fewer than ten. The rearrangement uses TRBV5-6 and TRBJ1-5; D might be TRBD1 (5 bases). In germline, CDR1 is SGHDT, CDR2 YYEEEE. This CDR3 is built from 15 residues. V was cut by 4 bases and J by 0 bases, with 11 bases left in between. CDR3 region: CASSRRGYSNQPQHF. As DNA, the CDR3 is TGTGCCAGCAGCCGGCGGGGGTATAGCAATCAGCCCCAGCATTTT.

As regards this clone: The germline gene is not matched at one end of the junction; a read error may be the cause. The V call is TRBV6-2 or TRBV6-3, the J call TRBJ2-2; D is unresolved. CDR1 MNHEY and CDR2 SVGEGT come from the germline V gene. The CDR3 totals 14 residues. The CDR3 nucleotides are TGTGCCAGCAGCTACTACAGGAACACCGGGGAGCTGTTTTTT. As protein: CASSYYRNTGELFF.

The CDR3 reads CASRDRENTDTQYF. The DNA for the CDR3 is TGTGCCAGCAGAGACAGGGAGAACACAGATACGCAGTATTTT. The chain carries TRBV6-5 and TRBJ2-3; 7 bases line up with TRBD1. Germline assignment: CDR1 MNHEY and CDR2 SVGAGI. The CDR3 is 14 amino acids. With 6 bases clipped from V and 2 bases from J, the junction kept 5 bases outside the gene matches.

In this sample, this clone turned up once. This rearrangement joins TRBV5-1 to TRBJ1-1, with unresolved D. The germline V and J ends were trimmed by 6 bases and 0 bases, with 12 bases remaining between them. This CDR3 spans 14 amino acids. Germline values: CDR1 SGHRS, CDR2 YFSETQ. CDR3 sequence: CASTQTLMNTEAFF. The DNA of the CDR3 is TGCGCCAGCACCCAAACATTGATGAACACTGAAGCTTTCTTT. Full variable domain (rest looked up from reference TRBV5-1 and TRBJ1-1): KAGVTQTPRYLIKTRGQQVTLSCSPISGHRSVSWYQQTPGQGLQFLFEYFSETQRNKGNFPGRFSGRQFSNSRSEMNVSTLELGDSALYLCASTQTLMNTEAFFGQGTRLTVV.

CDR3 amino acids: CASSFTGGRETQYF. The CDR3 DNA reads as TGTGCCAGCAGTTTTACAGGGGGACGTGAGACCCAGTACTTC. The chain joins TRBV27 to TRBJ2-5; 8 nucleotides agree with TRBD1. The V gene end was trimmed by 3 bases and the J gene end by 5 bases; junction bases not matched to a gene: 5. The CDR3 spans 14 residues. Germline CDR1 and CDR2: MNHEY and SMNVEV (reference sequence).

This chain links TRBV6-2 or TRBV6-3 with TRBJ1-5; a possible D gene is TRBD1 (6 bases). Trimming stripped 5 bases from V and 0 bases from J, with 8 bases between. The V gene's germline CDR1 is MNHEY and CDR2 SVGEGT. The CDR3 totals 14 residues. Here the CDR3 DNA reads TGTGCCAGCAGTAAGGACAGTAGCAATCAGCCCCAGCATTTT. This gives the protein CASSKDSSNQPQHF.

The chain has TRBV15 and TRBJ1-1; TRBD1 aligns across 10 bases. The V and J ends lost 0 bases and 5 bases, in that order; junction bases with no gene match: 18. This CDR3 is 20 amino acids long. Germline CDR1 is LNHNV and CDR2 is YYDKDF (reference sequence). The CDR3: CATSRDWMSRDRGFVTEAFF. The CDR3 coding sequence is TGTGCCACCAGCAGAGATTGGATGTCCCGGGACAGGGGATTTGTGACTGAAGCTTTCTTT.

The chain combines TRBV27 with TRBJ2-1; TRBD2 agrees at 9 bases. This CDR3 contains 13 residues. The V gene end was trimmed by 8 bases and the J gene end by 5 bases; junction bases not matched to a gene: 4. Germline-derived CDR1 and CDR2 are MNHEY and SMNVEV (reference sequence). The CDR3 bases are TGTGCCAGCCTAGCGGGGACCGACAATGAGCAGTTCTTC. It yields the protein CASLAGTDNEQFF.

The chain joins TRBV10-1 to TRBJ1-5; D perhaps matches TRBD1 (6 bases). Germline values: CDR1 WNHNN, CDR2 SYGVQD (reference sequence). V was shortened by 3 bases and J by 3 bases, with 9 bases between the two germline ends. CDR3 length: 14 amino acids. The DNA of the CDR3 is TGCGCCAGCAGTGACCGGGACACCAATCAGCCCCAGCATTTT. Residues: CASSDRDTNQPQHF.

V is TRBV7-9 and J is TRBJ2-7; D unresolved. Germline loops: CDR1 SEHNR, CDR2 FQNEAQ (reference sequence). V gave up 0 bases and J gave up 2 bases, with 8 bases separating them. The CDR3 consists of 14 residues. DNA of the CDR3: TGTGCCAGCAGCTTAGCCAATGCAGCCTACGAGCAGTACTTC. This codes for CASSLANAAYEQYF.